This record looks at one T cell receptor (beta chain) sequence and its context. Its antigen is currently unknown. This specimen belongs to a study of cytomegalovirus exposure and HLA in healthy donors. Whole-study findings and limits: It was found in a later analysis that first-cohort TCR clusters tended to co-occur in the 100 to 150 validation repertoires. Whilst most TCR sequences proved rare, a subset of public TCRs occurred across many donors. Reportedly, diagnosis of cytomegalovirus status by the classifier showed high specificity and sensitivity.

Clones were read by immunoSEQ multiplex PCR, and TCRdb kept only the in-frame ones, dropping some. The sample holds approximately 270,000 clones, roughly 90% seen once. Separate from the approximately 700-subject first cohort was the 120-subject validation cohort, to which the donors belonged. The sequencing input was PBMCs. The TCR was taken from a man aged 18 to 29 in good health and CMV-seropositive.

The CDR3 DNA follows: TGTGCCAGCAGTTCCGACAGGGGACACTACGAGCAGTACTTC. This translates into CASSSDRGHYEQYF. The chain uses TRBV27 and TRBJ2-7; TRBD1 agrees at 8 bases. V was pared by 4 bases and J by 3 bases, with 5 bases of the junction left unmatched. Germline CDR1 is MNHEY and CDR2 is SMNVEV (reference sequence). The length of the CDR3 is 14 residues.